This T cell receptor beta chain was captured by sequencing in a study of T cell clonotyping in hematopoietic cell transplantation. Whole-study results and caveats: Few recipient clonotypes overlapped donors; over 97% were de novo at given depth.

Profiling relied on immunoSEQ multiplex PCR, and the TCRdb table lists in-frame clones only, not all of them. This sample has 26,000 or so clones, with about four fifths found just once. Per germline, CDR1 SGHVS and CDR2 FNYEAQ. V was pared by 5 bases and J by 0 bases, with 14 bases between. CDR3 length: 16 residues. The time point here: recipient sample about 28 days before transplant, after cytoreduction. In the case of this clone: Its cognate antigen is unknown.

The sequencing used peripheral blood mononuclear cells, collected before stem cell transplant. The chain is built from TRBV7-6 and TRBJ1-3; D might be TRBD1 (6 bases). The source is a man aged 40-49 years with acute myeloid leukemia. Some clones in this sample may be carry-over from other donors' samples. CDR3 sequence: CASSPRQASSGNTIYF. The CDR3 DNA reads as TGTGCCAGCAGCCCGCGACAGGCTAGCTCTGGAAACACCATATATTTT.